The 23 T cell receptor beta chains below were found in one sample sequenced in a study of T cell responses to AZD1222 COVID-19 vaccine. The protocol was immunoSEQ multiplex PCR, while the TCRdb copy is restricted to in-frame clones and leaves out a portion. The data show roughly 120,000 clones, 85% to 90% seen once. This specimen was peripheral blood, taken 28 days after the second AZD1222 dose. These receptors were collected from an adult who received the AZD1222 COVID-19 vaccine.

V and J are TRBV19 and TRBJ2-2; 7 bases fit TRBD1. The CDR3 is made up of 16 amino acids. V was pared by 4 bases and J by 4 bases, with 9 bases of the junction left unmatched. The V gene's germline CDR1 is LNHDA and CDR2 SQIVND (reference sequence). The CDR3 DNA reads TGTGCCAGTAGTACCGTGGCGCAGGGGGTCACCGGGGAGCTGTTTTTT. This sequence encodes CASSTVAQGVTGELFF.

The CDR3 reads CASSQARRTTTDTQYF. DNA for the CDR3: TGTGCCAGCAGCCAAGCTCGGCGGACCACCACAGATACGCAGTATTTT. The chain is built from TRBV14 and TRBJ2-3; D not certain. Germline CDR1 SGHDN, CDR2 FVKESK. The CDR3 extends over 16 amino acids. The V and J ends lost 1 base and 2 bases respectively, with 13 bases between them.

This chain links TRBV4-3 with TRBJ2-1; 13 bases are shared with TRBD2. Germline V gene lookup returns CDR1 LGHNA and CDR2 YSLEER. The trim removed 0 bases at V and 4 bases at J, leaving 0 bases unmatched. The CDR3 runs 16 residues. CDR3 sequence reads: CASSQEGLAGYNEQFF. In DNA, the CDR3 is TGCGCCAGCAGCCAAGAGGGACTAGCGGGGTACAATGAGCAGTTCTTC.

This clone turned up a few times. The chain combines TRBV19 with TRBJ1-2; D unresolved. V shed 3 bases and J shed 2 bases, with 10 bases lying between them. The germline V gene has CDR1 LNHDA and CDR2 SQIVND (reference sequence). This CDR3 is built from 14 residues. CDR3 loop: CASSIPGLNYGYTF. The CDR3 nucleotides are TGTGCCAGTAGTATTCCAGGCTTAAACTATGGCTACACCTTC.

This sequence joins TRBV4-3 and TRBJ2-6; D is ambiguous. The CDR3 is 17 residues long. The V and J ends lost 1 base and 0 bases respectively, with 10 bases between them. Germline assignment: CDR1 LGHNA and CDR2 YSLEER. CDR3 amino acids: CASSQVVSSSGANVLTF. CDR3 coding DNA: TGCGCCAGCAGCCAAGTGGTCAGCTCCTCTGGGGCCAACGTCCTGACTTTC.

V usage is TRBV15 and J usage is TRBJ1-5; the D gene is possibly TRBD1 (5 bases). This CDR3 is built from 18 residues. Trimming shortened V by 0 bases and J by 2 bases, and 17 bases separated the two germline ends. CDR1 is LNHNV, CDR2 YYDKDF, per germline (reference sequence). This CDR3 reads CATSRDLSQVGGNQPQHF. In nucleotides, the CDR3 is TGTGCCACCAGCAGAGATTTAAGCCAGGTGGGGGGCAATCAGCCCCAGCATTTT.

The genes are TRBV30 and TRBJ1-1; 7 bases line up with TRBD1. This CDR3 has 17 amino acids. The V gene end was trimmed by 1 base and the J gene end by 1 base; junction bases not matched to a gene: 12. CDR1 is GTSNPN and CDR2 is SVGIG in the germline V gene (reference sequence). CDR3 region: CAWSGRWRRQGNTEAFF. CDR3 DNA: TGTGCCTGGAGTGGAAGATGGAGGAGACAGGGGAACACTGAAGCTTTCTTT.

The chain is built from TRBV13 and TRBJ1-2; TRBD1 aligns across 8 bases. The CDR3 consists of 14 residues. After removal of 5 bases from V and 8 bases from J, the junction contained 10 bases not matched to a gene. Germline V gene data show CDR1 as PRHDT and CDR2 as FYEKMQ (reference sequence). The chain's CDR3 is CASSTDRGSKGYTF. The CDR3 bases are TGTGCCAGCAGCACTGACAGGGGTTCTAAAGGCTACACCTTC.

The gene calls are TRBV7-2 and TRBJ1-5; TRBD1 matches at 7 bases. Per germline, CDR1 SGHTA and CDR2 FQGNSA. V was pared by 5 bases and J by 11 bases, with 9 bases of the junction left unmatched. The CDR3 is made up of 13 amino acids. CDR3 nucleotide sequence: TGTGCCAGCAGCCCTCGGACAGGCCCGGCCCAGCATTTT. Protein sequence: CASSPRTGPAQHF.

This sequence joins TRBV7-2 and TRBJ1-2; TRBD1 aligns across 7 bases. Germline CDR1 and CDR2: SGHTA and FQGNSA. CDR3 size: 13 residues. Trimming took 1 base from V and 5 from J; bases not matched to a gene: 1. CDR3 residues: CASSLGTGYGYTF. CDR3 DNA sequence: TGTGCCAGCAGCTTAGGGACAGGATATGGCTACACCTTC.

This clone showed up just a few times. The CDR3 spells CASSQEGTGESYEQYF. CDR3 DNA sequence: TGTGCCAGCAGCCAAGAAGGGACAGGGGAATCCTACGAGCAGTACTTC. The chain joins TRBV4-2 to TRBJ2-7; 10 bases align to TRBD1. Germline V gene sequence: CDR1 LGHNA, CDR2 YNFKEQ. The V segment lost 0 bases and the J segment 1 base; nucleotides outside the gene matches: 3. The CDR3 length is 16 residues.

This chain links TRBV27 with TRBJ2-7; 9 nucleotides match TRBD1. This CDR3 spans 17 amino acids. From germline, CDR1 is MNHEY and CDR2 SMNVEV (reference sequence). Trimming removed 7 bases from V and 6 bases from J; junction bases left unmatched: 19. This chain's CDR3 is CASKLGQGQREAGEQYF. The CDR3 coding sequence is TGTGCCAGCAAACTGGGACAGGGACAGCGGGAAGCCGGCGAGCAGTACTTC.

V usage is TRBV29-1 and J usage is TRBJ2-7; 10 positions match TRBD1. The V gene's germline CDR1 is SQVTM and CDR2 ANQGSEA. V was clipped by 3 bases and J by 2 bases; unmatched bases: 10. There are 16 residues in the CDR3. CDR3 loop: CSVEESATGGPYEQYF. The CDR3, as DNA: TGCAGCGTTGAGGAGTCCGCGACAGGGGGCCCCTACGAGCAGTACTTC.

This clone was counted a few times. The rearrangement uses TRBV10-1 and TRBJ1-6, with 7 bases matching TRBD1. CDR3 length: 20 amino acids. Germline assignment: CDR1 WNHNN and CDR2 SYGVQD (reference sequence). J lost 0 bases, V lost 5 bases, and 16 bases had no gene match. CDR3 sequence (DNA): TGCGCCAGCAGTCCTACGACAGGGCGAAAGGACTCCTCCTATAATTCACCCCTCCACTTT. It yields the protein CASSPTTGRKDSSYNSPLHF.

As concerns this clone: A read error may account for a junction end that differs from germline. The chain employs TRBV5-4 and TRBJ2-7, with a possible D match to TRBD2 (5 bases). The CDR3 has 14 amino acids. Germline CDR1 and CDR2: SGHNT and YYREEE (reference sequence). The CDR3 coding sequence is TGTGCCAGCAGCTTTACTTTCGGAGACTACCAGCAGTACTTC. Translation gives CASSFTFGDYQQYF.

The chain uses TRBV28 and TRBJ2-1, with a weak D call TRBD1 (7 bases). Germline V CDR1 and CDR2: MDHEN, SYDVKM. Trimming took 2 bases from V and 4 from J, leaving 15 bases between them. The CDR3 contains 16 residues. CDR3: CASSLGGTEGYNEQFF. CDR3 sequence (DNA): TGTGCCAGCAGTTTAGGGGGGACAGAAGGATACAATGAGCAGTTCTTC. Together with reference TRBV28 and TRBJ2-1, the CDR3 gives the full variable domain: DVKVTQSSRYLVKRTGEKVFLECVQDMDHENMFWYRQDPGLGLRLIYFSYDVKMKEKGDIPEGYSVSREKKERFSLILESASTNQTSMYLCASSLGGTEGYNEQFFGPGTRLTVL.

The chain joins TRBV7-9 to TRBJ1-5; no clear D. CDR1 is SEHNR, CDR2 FQNEAQ, per germline (reference sequence). The CDR3 covers 14 residues. V lost 4 bases, J lost 7 bases, and 14 bases lay in between. This CDR3 is CASSSADPRQPQHF. The DNA of the CDR3 is TGTGCCAGCAGCTCAGCCGACCCAAGGCAGCCCCAGCATTTT.

The rearrangement uses TRBV28 and TRBJ2-2, with 8 bases that match TRBD2. Germline V gene lookup returns CDR1 MDHEN and CDR2 SYDVKM. J was trimmed by 3 bases and V by 4 bases; bases with no gene match: 7. CDR3 size: 16 residues. The CDR3: CASSSLAGWDTGELFF. In DNA form, the CDR3 reads TGTGCCAGCAGTTCATTAGCGGGATGGGACACCGGGGAGCTGTTTTTT.

The V gene is TRBV5-1, the J gene TRBJ2-2; 8 bases line up with TRBD1. CDR3 length equals 15 residues. The V segment lost 3 bases and the J segment 4 bases; nucleotides outside the gene matches: 5. Germline loops: CDR1 SGHRS, CDR2 YFSETQ. The CDR3 DNA reads as TGCGCCAGCAGCTACTGGACAGGGCGCACCGGGGAGCTGTTTTTT. Translated, it gives CASSYWTGRTGELFF.

This chain joins TRBV12-3 or TRBV12-4 and TRBJ2-1; maybe TRBD2 (5 bases). This CDR3 is 13 amino acids long. V was clipped by 6 bases and J by 2 bases, with 8 bases between them. CDR3 residues: CASRPTTYNEQFF. CDR3 nucleotides: TGTGCCAGCAGACCGACTACCTACAATGAGCAGTTCTTC.

J is TRBJ1-3 and V is TRBV18; maybe TRBD1 (6 bases). Looked up from germline, CDR1 is KGHSH and CDR2 is LQKENI. This CDR3 is built from 15 residues. Deletions cut 8 bases from V and 4 bases from J, with 18 bases between. DNA of the CDR3: TGTGCCAGCGCCTGGGGCAGGGGACTCGGAAACACCATATATTTT. Residues: CASAWGRGLGNTIYF.

The chain is built from TRBV5-6 and TRBJ1-2; 9 positions agree with TRBD1. The CDR3 is made up of 15 amino acids. J was trimmed by 5 bases and V by 6 bases; bases with no gene match: 11. Germline loops: CDR1 SGHDT, CDR2 YYEEEE. As DNA, the CDR3 is TGTGCCAGCACCTACGTACGGACAGGGGAATATGGCTACACCTTC. The encoded protein is CASTYVRTGEYGYTF.

J is TRBJ2-7 and V is TRBV10-3, with 11 bases lining up with TRBD2. CDR3 size: 16 residues. The J segment lost 2 bases and the V segment lost 3 bases, leaving 6 bases of the junction unmatched. Per germline, CDR1 ENHRY and CDR2 SYGVKD. CDR3 sequence: CAISDWGSGGAYEQYF. The CDR3 nucleotides are TGTGCCATCAGTGATTGGGGTAGCGGGGGGGCCTACGAGCAGTACTTC.